One sample yielded the 6 T cell receptor beta chains listed below, sequenced in a study of blood T cell repertoires in COVID-19. Measured with immunoSEQ multiplex PCR; TCRdb has only the in-frame clones, and not every one. The sample yields some 450,000 clones, around 89% seen once. The material sequenced was peripheral blood. The receptors stem from a woman between 45 and 65 years old with COVID-19, enrolled during active disease.

This clone was detected only once. The chain carries TRBV11-2 and TRBJ1-6; D is possibly TRBD1 (5 bases). This CDR3 has 16 residues. Trimming pared 3 bases from V and 3 bases from J, leaving 12 bases between. Germline V gene sequence: CDR1 SGHAT, CDR2 FQNNGV. CDR3 residues: CASSLEGQIYNSPLHF. In nucleotides, the CDR3 is TGTGCCAGCAGCTTGGAAGGACAAATCTATAATTCACCCCTCCACTTT.

The V call is TRBV28, the J call TRBJ2-7; 7 bases are a match to TRBD1. Germline V gene data show CDR1 as MDHEN and CDR2 as SYDVKM. The CDR3 is 13 residues long. The ends lost 5 bases at V and 6 bases at J; junction bases unmatched: 7. The CDR3 loop reads CASSRQGPGEQYF. The CDR3 nucleotides read TGTGCCAGCAGTCGACAGGGCCCCGGCGAGCAGTACTTC.

A few counts support this clone. This chain links TRBV20-1 with TRBJ1-5, with D hard to call. V lost 3 bases and J 4 bases, leaving 19 bases between the germline ends. This CDR3 has 16 amino acids. Germline values: CDR1 DFQATT, CDR2 SNEGSKA (reference sequence). The CDR3 spells CSASPRSGSRNQPQHF. In DNA form, the CDR3 reads TGCAGTGCTAGTCCCCGCTCGGGGTCCCGTAATCAGCCCCAGCATTTT.

This chain joins TRBV7-6 and TRBJ1-1; D possibly corresponds to TRBD1 (5 bases). Trimming removed 5 bases at V and 1 base at J, with 14 bases between. Germline V CDR1 and CDR2: SGHVS, FNYEAQ. This CDR3 contains 15 residues. Here the CDR3 reads CASSPQGGANTEAFF. The CDR3 DNA reads TGTGCCAGCAGCCCCCAAGGAGGGGCGAACACTGAAGCTTTCTTT.

The V call is TRBV5-1, the J call TRBJ2-7; tentatively, D is TRBD2 (6 bases). This CDR3 region has 18 residues. In germline, CDR1 is SGHRS, CDR2 YFSETQ. Trimming cost V 4 bases and J 6 bases, with 29 bases left between them. CDR3 loop: CASSPLPLQLVAEGEQYF. The CDR3 coding sequence is TGCGCCAGCAGCCCCCTTCCGCTCCAACTAGTCGCGGAGGGCGAGCAGTACTTC.

The chain links TRBV5-6 to TRBJ1-6, with 7 nucleotides matching TRBD1. Germline V CDR1 and CDR2: SGHDT, YYEEEE. The CDR3 is 15 residues long. V lost 0 bases, J lost 8 bases, and 5 bases stayed unmatched. The CDR3 nucleotides are TGTGCCAGCAGCTTGGGACAGGGAAGGCATTCACCCCTCCACTTT. Translation: CASSLGQGRHSPLHF.